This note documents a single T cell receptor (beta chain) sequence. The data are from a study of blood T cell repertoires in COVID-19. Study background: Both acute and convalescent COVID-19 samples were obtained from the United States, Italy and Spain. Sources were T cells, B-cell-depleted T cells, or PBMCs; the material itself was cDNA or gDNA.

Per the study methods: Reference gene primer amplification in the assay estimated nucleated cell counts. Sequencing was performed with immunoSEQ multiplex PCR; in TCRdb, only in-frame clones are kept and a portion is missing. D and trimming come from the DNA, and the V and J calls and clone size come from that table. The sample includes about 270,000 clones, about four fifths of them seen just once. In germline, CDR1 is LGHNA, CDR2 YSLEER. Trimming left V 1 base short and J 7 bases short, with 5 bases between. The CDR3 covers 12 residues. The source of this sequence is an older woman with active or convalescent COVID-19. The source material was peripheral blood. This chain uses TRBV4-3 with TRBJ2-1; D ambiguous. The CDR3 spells CASSQAGNEQFF. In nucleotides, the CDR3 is TGCGCCAGCAGCCAAGCCGGGAATGAGCAGTTCTTC.